These T cell receptor beta chains were read from a single sample in a study of tumor-infiltrating lymphocytes in primary liver carcinoma. TCRdb itself ran the multiplex PCR reads through MiXCR, one entry per CDR3 protein. Found here are 250,000 to 350,000 distinct CDR3 sequences, approximately 58% of them singletons; the top ten hold approximately 15%. The sample consisted of peripheral blood. Every receptor here comes from a woman in her 30s with primary liver carcinoma and hepatitis B virus infection. Each CDR3 is given with its conserved first and last residue. Each record gives: CDR3 DNA, CDR3 protein, V gene, J gene, D gene, clone size. A D gene is named only where the DNA matches it firmly. A row's size may be missing; if present it is once, few, many or a size class.

TGTGCCAGCAGGAGTGGGAGCAGTGATACGCAGTATTTT	CASRSGSSDTQYF	TRBV12-3/TRBV12-4	TRBJ2-3	NA	once
TGTGCCAGCAGTGAATTGGGCGGAGGTGAGCAGTTCTTC	CASSELGGGEQFF	TRBV25-1	TRBJ2-1	NA	few
TGCGCCAGCAGCCAAGATCTACTAGGCCCAGATACGCAGTATTTT	CASSQDLLGPDTQYF	TRBV4-3	TRBJ2-3	NA	many
TGTGCCAGCAACTTAAACGGGCGGGTTTTCGGGGAGCTGTTTTTT	CASNLNGRVFGELFF	TRBV7-8	TRBJ2-2	NA	NA
TGTGCCAGCAGCTCAATGGGGCCGGATACGCAGTATTTT	CASSSMGPDTQYF	TRBV14	TRBJ2-3	NA	NA
TGTGCCAGCAGCTTATCGGGACTAGCGGGAGTCGAGCAGTACTTC	CASSLSGLAGVEQYF	TRBV7-9	TRBJ2-7	TRBD2	NA
TGTGCCAGCAGTCCCGGACAGGGGACGACTAGCCCCTATAATTCACCCCTCCACTTT	CASSPGQGTTSPYNSPLHF	TRBV12-3/TRBV12-4	TRBJ1-6	TRBD1	NA
TGCGCCAACAGCCAAATCGGCGGACCATCCTACGAGCAGTACTTC	CANSQIGGPSYEQYF	TRBV4-3	TRBJ2-7	NA	once
TGCAGCGTTGGTGACAGGGGGAAGCAGTACTTC	CSVGDRGKQYF	TRBV29-1	TRBJ2-7	TRBD1	many
TGTGCCAGCTGGGCGGACTACAATGAGCAGTTCTTC	CASWADYNEQFF	TRBV6-6	TRBJ2-1	NA	few
TGTGCCGGCAGCTCCATACCGGGACTACGGCTCTTC	CAGSSIPGLRLF	TRBV11-2	TRBJ2-1	TRBD2	NA
TGTGCCAGCAGTGATAAAGGGGACCGAACAGAGGAGCAGTACTTC	CASSDKGDRTEEQYF	TRBV28	TRBJ2-7	NA	NA
TGCAGCGCCATGACAGCAGTAAACACTGAAGCTTTCTTT	CSAMTAVNTEAFF	TRBV29-1	TRBJ1-1	NA	NA
TGTGCCAGCAGTTTATCCGGAGGAAACAATGAGCAGTTCTTC	CASSLSGGNNEQFF	TRBV12-3/TRBV12-4	TRBJ2-1	NA	NA
TGCGCCAGCACCAGTTGGTCGAGTAGCACAGATACGCAGTATTTT	CASTSWSSSTDTQYF	TRBV5-1	TRBJ2-3	NA	NA
TGCAGTGCTAGAGATTTAGCGGGAGGGATCAGCTACGAGCAGTACTTC	CSARDLAGGISYEQYF	TRBV20-1	TRBJ2-7	TRBD2	NA
TGTGCCTGGAGTGACATGGCTGGCACCGGGGAGCTGTTTTTT	CAWSDMAGTGELFF	TRBV30	TRBJ2-2	NA	NA
TGCGCCAGCAGCCAAGTACTAGCGGGCCTCACCGGGGAGCTGTTTTTT	CASSQVLAGLTGELFF	TRBV4-1	TRBJ2-2	TRBD2	many
TGTGCTAGCAGCTTAGCGTACACTGAAGCTTTCTTT	CASSLAYTEAFF	TRBV11-3	TRBJ1-1	NA	NA
TGCAGCGTTGAGACAGGGGTCTCCTACAATGAGCAGTTCTTC	CSVETGVSYNEQFF	TRBV29-1	TRBJ2-1	TRBD1	NA
TGTGCCAGCAGCTTAGAGGTTAACACCGGGGAGCTGTTTTTT	CASSLEVNTGELFF	TRBV7-9	TRBJ2-2	NA	NA
TGCGCCAGCAGCCAAGATCGTCGCAGGGGCGATGGCTACACCTTC	CASSQDRRRGDGYTF	TRBV4-1	TRBJ1-2	NA	few
TGCGCCAGCAGCTTAGGGGGCTACTCCTACAATAAGCAGTTCTTC	CASSLGGYSYNKQFF	TRBV11-2	TRBJ2-1	TRBD1	once
TGTGCCAGCAGCCAAGGATGGACCCAGTACTTC	CASSQGWTQYF	TRBV14	TRBJ2-5	NA	many
TGTGCCAGCAGCTTAAGTGGTAGGGCGTCTGAAGCTTTCTTT	CASSLSGRASEAFF	TRBV11-3	TRBJ1-1	NA	many
TGCAGTGCTAGAGATGCGGGAGAAGTTAGAGAGACCCAGTACTTC	CSARDAGEVRETQYF	TRBV20-1	TRBJ2-5	TRBD2	NA
TGTGCCAGCAGATCAGCCCCTCGGTGGACCGGGGAGCTGTTTTTT	CASRSAPRWTGELFF	TRBV11-2	TRBJ2-2	NA	many
TGTGCCAGCAGCGCGGACGGACTAGCCAGAAACATTCAGTACTTC	CASSADGLARNIQYF	TRBV11-1	TRBJ2-4	TRBD2	NA
TGTGCTAGTGGTTTGAGGCAGGGGAGCCAAGAGACCCAGTACTTC	CASGLRQGSQETQYF	TRBV12-5	TRBJ2-5	NA	few
TGTGCCAGCAGTTTAAGTCCGGGGGAACCAGAGACCCAGTACTTC	CASSLSPGEPETQYF	TRBV28	TRBJ2-5	NA	NA
TGCGCCAGCAGCCAAGAAAGGTCGACCGATCCTGAAGCTTTCTTT	CASSQERSTDPEAFF	TRBV4-1	TRBJ1-1	NA	many
TGTGCCAGCGGCTATCCACTAACGGGATTCTACAATGAGCAGTTCTTC	CASGYPLTGFYNEQFF	TRBV11-3	TRBJ2-1	NA	NA
TGTGCCAGCAGTTTCGTAGCGGGACCCACAGATACGCAGTATTTT	CASSFVAGPTDTQYF	TRBV6-5	TRBJ2-3	TRBD2	few
TGTGCCAGCAGTTACGGACTTCCACAGCGGGAGCAGTTCTTC	CASSYGLPQREQFF	TRBV6-5	TRBJ2-1	NA	many
TGTGCCAGCAGTATGGGGTTGCGGGGCATATACAATGAGCAGTTCTTC	CASSMGLRGIYNEQFF	TRBV28	TRBJ2-1	NA	NA
TGTGCCAGCAGCTCGACAGCCCAAGAGGCCCAGTACTTC	CASSSTAQEAQYF	TRBV11-3	TRBJ2-5	NA	many
TGTGCCAGCAGCTCGGGAGTTCGTTCTGAGCAGTTCTTC	CASSSGVRSEQFF	TRBV11-2	TRBJ2-1	NA	once
TGTGCCACCACGAGCGGGGATAGCACAGATGCGCAGTATTTT	CATTSGDSTDAQYF	TRBV12-3/TRBV12-4	TRBJ2-3	TRBD2	NA
TGTGCCAGCAGCTCTGTAGCGGGAGAGGTTACCGGGGAGCTGTTTTTT	CASSSVAGEVTGELFF	TRBV11-2	TRBJ2-2	TRBD2	many
TGTGCCAGCAGCTTTATCACAGGAACTTATCAGCCCCAGCATTTT	CASSFITGTYQPQHF	TRBV7-8	TRBJ1-5	NA	few
TGTGCCAGCAGTTTAATCTTGGGGCAAGGGACAGATACGCAGTATTTT	CASSLILGQGTDTQYF	TRBV28	TRBJ2-3	NA	few
TGCAGCGTGCCAGATTGGCTCCCCGGGGAGCTGTTTTTT	CSVPDWLPGELFF	TRBV29-1	TRBJ2-2	NA	NA
TGTGCCAGCAGCACCCGGCGGGGGTACTATGGCTACACCTTC	CASSTRRGYYGYTF	TRBV28	TRBJ1-2	NA	NA